A single sample gave rise to the 13 T cell receptor beta chains below, sequenced in a study of blood T cells in healthy people across ages. PCR was performed a second time for about 6 to 12 cycles using a sample-barcoded 5' primer and a J-beta primer mix. TCRdb analysed the 5' RACE reads with MiXCR anew, one entry per CDR3 protein. Counted here are 550,000 to 600,000 distinct CDR3 sequences, 27% occurring once; the ten biggest clones make up around 20%. Source material: blood. These receptors all come from a woman aged 70-85 years in good health.

This clonotype has more than one count but fewer than ten. The V call is TRBV6-6, the J call TRBJ1-3; D gene ambiguous. CDR1 and CDR2 (germline): MNHNY, SVGAGI (reference sequence). Deletions cut 6 bases from V and 2 bases from J, with 11 bases between. The CDR3 has 14 amino acids. The CDR3 DNA follows: TGTGCCAGCAGACCTTCGTCCCCTGGAAACACCATATATTTT. Translated, it gives CASRPSSPGNTIYF.

J is TRBJ2-7 and V is TRBV5-1; D is unresolved. Germline CDR1 SGHRS, CDR2 YFSETQ. CDR3 length equals 14 residues. Trimming shortened V by 0 bases and J by 2 bases, and 9 bases separated the two germline ends. The CDR3 DNA is TGCGCCAGCAGCTTGGAAGGGCCCCCCTACGAGCAGTACTTC. Translated: CASSLEGPPYEQYF.

This clonotype was recorded a few times. This chain uses TRBV4-1 with TRBJ2-5, with D unclear. V was shortened by 3 bases and J by 6 bases, with 5 bases between the two germline ends. The CDR3 totals 11 residues. The germline V gene encodes CDR1 MGHRA and CDR2 YSYEKL. CDR3 nucleotide sequence: TGCGCCAGCAGCCACGATAAGACCCAGTACTTC. Translation: CASSHDKTQYF.

In regard to this clonotype: Because it lacks the conserved phenylalanine or tryptophan at the end, this CDR3 is likely a read error. The DNA is left out, because the CDR3 cannot be placed on it with certainty; the CDR3 is given as TCRdb lists it. The rearrangement uses TRBV7-9 and TRBJ2-4; the tabulated D call, TRBD1, remains unverified against the DNA. Germline V gene sequence: CDR1 SEHNR, CDR2 FQNEAQ (reference sequence). The CDR3 sequence runs 8 residues, both termini included. The CDR3 here is CASSLARV.

This clonotype occurred a few times. The rearrangement joins TRBV6-5 to TRBJ1-3; TRBD1 is a possible D gene (6 bases). The V gene's germline CDR1 is MNHEY and CDR2 SVGAGI. V lost 2 bases, J lost 2 bases, and 7 bases lay in between. The CDR3 runs 14 residues. The CDR3 reads CASSYGQPGNTIYF. The CDR3 nucleotides are TGTGCCAGCAGTTACGGACAGCCTGGAAACACCATATATTTT.

The V call is TRBV7-9, the J call TRBJ1-5, with unresolved D. The length of the CDR3 is 13 residues. V lost 8 bases and J lost 9, with 17 bases in between. Germline-derived CDR1 and CDR2 are SEHNR and FQNEAQ (reference sequence). CDR3 bases: TGTGCCAGCGGCCTTGAGGAGGAGTCGCCCCAGCATTTT. Protein: CASGLEEESPQHF.

V gene TRBV6-5 combines with J gene TRBJ2-3, with unresolved D. CDR3 length: 15 amino acids. The V gene's germline CDR1 is MNHEY and CDR2 SVGAGI. Between the trimmed V and J ends, which lost 2 bases and 0 bases, there was a span of 9 bases. The CDR3 nucleotides read TGTGCCAGCAGTTACGACCTTCTGAGCACAGATACGCAGTATTTT. Protein: CASSYDLLSTDTQYF.

V and J are TRBV7-2 and TRBJ2-6, with 9 bases identical to TRBD2. Germline V gives CDR1 SGHTA, CDR2 FQGNSA. Trimming at V came to 5 bases and at J to 0 bases, leaving 5 bases not matched to a gene. This CDR3 is 17 amino acids long. This chain's CDR3 is CASSRTSASSGANVLTF. CDR3 nucleotide sequence: TGTGCCAGCAGCCGGACTAGCGCGAGCTCTGGGGCCAACGTCCTGACTTTC.

This clonotype was seen a few times. For the CDR3, the DNA is TGTGCCAGCAGTTACTCGAAGTTGGCGGGGGGGTTATACGAGCAGTACTTC. Translation gives CASSYSKLAGGLYEQYF. The chain uses TRBV6-5 and TRBJ2-7, with TRBD2 matching 9 bases. V gave up 0 bases and J gave up 4 bases; unmatched junction bases: 10. Germline values: CDR1 MNHEY, CDR2 SVGAGI. CDR3 size: 17 residues.

The chain carries TRBV11-3 and TRBJ2-1; 7 bases agree with TRBD2. This CDR3 contains 19 residues. J lost 5 bases, V lost 6 bases, and 22 bases had no gene match. Germline CDR1 and CDR2: SGHNT and YENEEA. The DNA of the CDR3 is TGTGCCAGCAGACACGGGCGGGGGTCCAGGAGTACAAGAAACAATGAGCAGTTCTTC. This encodes CASRHGRGSRSTRNNEQFF.

This rearrangement joins TRBV5-1 to TRBJ2-3; 9 positions agree with TRBD2. The CDR3 has 16 residues. V was pared by 0 bases and J by 1 base, with 3 bases of the junction left unmatched. Germline V gene data show CDR1 as SGHRS and CDR2 as YFSETQ. The CDR3 reads CASSLDASGGTDTQYF. DNA for the CDR3: TGCGCCAGCAGCTTGGATGCTAGCGGGGGCACAGATACGCAGTATTTT.

Notes on this clonotype: The CDR3 end shows no conserved phenylalanine or tryptophan, and so a read error is likely. J is TRBJ1-1 and V is TRBV11-1, with no clear D. Trimming took off 3 bases at V and 0 bases at J, with 11 bases between the two ends. Germline V gives CDR1 SGHAT, CDR2 FQDESV (reference sequence). The CDR3 is 15 residues long. The CDR3 DNA reads as TGTGCCAGCAGCTTCGAACGGTTACTGAACACTGAAGCTTTCTTA. Its translation is CASSFERLLNTEAFL.

The chain combines TRBV18 with TRBJ2-5; TRBD2 is a possible D gene (5 bases). CDR1 KGHSH and CDR2 LQKENI come from the germline V gene. The CDR3 contains 15 residues. Trimming left V 0 bases short and J 4 bases short, with 12 bases between. The CDR3 reads CASSPPGMRVETQYF. The CDR3 bases are TGTGCCAGCTCACCACCAGGGATGAGGGTAGAGACCCAGTACTTC.